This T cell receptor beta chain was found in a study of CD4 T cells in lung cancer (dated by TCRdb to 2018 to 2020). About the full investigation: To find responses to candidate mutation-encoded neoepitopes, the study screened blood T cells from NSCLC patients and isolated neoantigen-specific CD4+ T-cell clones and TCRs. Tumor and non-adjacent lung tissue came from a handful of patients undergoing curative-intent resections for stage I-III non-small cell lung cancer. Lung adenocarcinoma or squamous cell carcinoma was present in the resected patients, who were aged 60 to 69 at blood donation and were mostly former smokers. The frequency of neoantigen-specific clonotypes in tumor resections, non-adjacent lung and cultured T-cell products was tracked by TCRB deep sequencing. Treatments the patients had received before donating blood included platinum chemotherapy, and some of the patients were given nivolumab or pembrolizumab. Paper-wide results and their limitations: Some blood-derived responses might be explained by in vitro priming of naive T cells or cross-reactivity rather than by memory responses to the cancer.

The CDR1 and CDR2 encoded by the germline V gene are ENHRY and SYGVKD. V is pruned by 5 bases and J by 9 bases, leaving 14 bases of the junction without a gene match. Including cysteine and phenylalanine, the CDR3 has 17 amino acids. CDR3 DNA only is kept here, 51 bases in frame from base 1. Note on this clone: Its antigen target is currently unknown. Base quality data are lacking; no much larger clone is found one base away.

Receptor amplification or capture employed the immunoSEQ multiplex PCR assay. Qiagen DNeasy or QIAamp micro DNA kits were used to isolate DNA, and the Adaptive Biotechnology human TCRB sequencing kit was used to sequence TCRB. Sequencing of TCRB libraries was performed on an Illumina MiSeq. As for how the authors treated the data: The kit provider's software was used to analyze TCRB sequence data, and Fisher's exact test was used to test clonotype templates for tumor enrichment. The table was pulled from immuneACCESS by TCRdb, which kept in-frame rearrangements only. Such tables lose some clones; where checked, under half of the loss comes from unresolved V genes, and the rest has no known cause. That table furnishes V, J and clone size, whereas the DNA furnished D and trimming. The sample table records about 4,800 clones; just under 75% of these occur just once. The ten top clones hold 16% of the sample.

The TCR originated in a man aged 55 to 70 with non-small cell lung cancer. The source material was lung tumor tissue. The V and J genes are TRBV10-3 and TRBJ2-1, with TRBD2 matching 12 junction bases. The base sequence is TGTGCCATCAGTAAACAAGGGTGGACTAGCGGGATGAGTGAGCAGTTCTTC. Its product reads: CAISKQGWTSGMSEQFF.